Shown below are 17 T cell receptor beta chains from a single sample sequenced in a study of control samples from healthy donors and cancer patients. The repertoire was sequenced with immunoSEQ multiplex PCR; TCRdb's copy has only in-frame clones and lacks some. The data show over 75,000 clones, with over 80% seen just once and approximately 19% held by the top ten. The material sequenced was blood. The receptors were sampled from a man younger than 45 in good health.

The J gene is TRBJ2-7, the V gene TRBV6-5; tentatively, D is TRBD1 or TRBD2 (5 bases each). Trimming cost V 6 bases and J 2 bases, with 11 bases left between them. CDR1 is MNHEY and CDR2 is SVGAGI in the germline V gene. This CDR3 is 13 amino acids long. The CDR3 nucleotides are TGTGCCAGCAGCTCGGGACGGACCTACGAGCAGTACTTC. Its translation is CASSSGRTYEQYF.

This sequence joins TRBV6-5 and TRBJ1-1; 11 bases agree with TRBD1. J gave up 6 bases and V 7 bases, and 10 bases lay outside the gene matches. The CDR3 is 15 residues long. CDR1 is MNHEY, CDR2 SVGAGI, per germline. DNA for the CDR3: TGTGCCAGCAACGCATTGGACAGGGGGCGGGCTGAAGCTTTCTTT. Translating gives CASNALDRGRAEAFF.

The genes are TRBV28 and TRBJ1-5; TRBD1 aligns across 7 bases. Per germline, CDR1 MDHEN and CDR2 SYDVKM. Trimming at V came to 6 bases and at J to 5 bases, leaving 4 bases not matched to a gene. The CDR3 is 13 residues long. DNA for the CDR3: TGTGCCAGCAGCCTGACAGGGTATCAGCCCCAGCATTTT. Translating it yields CASSLTGYQPQHF. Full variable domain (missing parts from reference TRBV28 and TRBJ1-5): DVKVTQSSRYLVKRTGEKVFLECVQDMDHENMFWYRQDPGLGLRLIYFSYDVKMKEKGDIPEGYSVSREKKERFSLILESASTNQTSMYLCASSLTGYQPQHFGDGTRLSIL.

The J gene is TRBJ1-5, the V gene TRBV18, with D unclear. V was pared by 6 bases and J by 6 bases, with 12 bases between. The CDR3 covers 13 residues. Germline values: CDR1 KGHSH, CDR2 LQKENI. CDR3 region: CASSQESGQPQHF. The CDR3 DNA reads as TGTGCCAGCTCCCAGGAGTCCGGTCAGCCCCAGCATTTT.

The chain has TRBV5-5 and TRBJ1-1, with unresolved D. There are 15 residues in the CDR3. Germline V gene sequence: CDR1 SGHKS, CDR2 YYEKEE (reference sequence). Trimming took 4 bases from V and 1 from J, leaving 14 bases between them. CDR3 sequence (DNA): TGTGCCAGCAGCCCTAGACGGCTGGAGAACACTGAAGCTTTCTTT. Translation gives CASSPRRLENTEAFF.

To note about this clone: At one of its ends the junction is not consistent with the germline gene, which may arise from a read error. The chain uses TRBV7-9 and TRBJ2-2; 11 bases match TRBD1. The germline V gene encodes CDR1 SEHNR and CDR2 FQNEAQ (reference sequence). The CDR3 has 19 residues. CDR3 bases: TGTGCCAGCAGCCTAGCCGGGACAGGGGGGTTTCGGAGGACCGGGGAGCTGTTTTTT. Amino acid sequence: CASSLAGTGGFRRTGELFF.

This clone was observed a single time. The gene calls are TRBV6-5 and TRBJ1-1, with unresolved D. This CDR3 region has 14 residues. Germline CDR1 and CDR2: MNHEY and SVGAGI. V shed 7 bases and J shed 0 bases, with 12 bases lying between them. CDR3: CASTPEGMNTEAFF. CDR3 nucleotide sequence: TGTGCCAGCACCCCCGAAGGTATGAACACTGAAGCTTTCTTT.

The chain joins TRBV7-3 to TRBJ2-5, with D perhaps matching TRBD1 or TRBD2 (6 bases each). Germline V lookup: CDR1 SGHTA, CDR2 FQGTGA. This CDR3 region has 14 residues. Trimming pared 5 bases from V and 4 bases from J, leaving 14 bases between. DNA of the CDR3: TGTGCCAGCAGCCTAGGGGGGTCGGGAGAGACCCAGTACTTC. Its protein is CASSLGGSGETQYF.

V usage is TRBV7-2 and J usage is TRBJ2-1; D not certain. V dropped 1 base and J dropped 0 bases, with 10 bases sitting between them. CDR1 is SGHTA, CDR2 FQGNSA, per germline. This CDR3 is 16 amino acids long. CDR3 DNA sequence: TGTGCCAGCAGCTTAGTCGGGCTCAGCTCCTACAATGAGCAGTTCTTC. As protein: CASSLVGLSSYNEQFF.

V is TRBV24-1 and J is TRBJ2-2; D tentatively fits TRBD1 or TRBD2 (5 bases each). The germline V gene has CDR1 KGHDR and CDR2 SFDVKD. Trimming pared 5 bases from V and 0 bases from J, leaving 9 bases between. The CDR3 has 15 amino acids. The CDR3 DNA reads TGTGCCACCAGTGCGGGGCCCTCGAACACCGGGGAGCTGTTTTTT. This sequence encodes CATSAGPSNTGELFF.

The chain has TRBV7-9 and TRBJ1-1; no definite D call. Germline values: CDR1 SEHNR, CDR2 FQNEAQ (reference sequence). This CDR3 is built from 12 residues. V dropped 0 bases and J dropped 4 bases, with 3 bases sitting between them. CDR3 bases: TGTGCCAGCAGCTTAGCGGGCACTGAAGCTTTCTTT. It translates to CASSLAGTEAFF.

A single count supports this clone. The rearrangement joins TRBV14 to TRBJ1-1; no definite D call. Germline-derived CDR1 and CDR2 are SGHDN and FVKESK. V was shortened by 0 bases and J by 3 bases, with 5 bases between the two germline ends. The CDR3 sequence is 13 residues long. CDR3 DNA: TGTGCCAGCAGCCAAGAGCTGGACACTGAAGCTTTCTTT. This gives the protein CASSQELDTEAFF.

The CDR3 here is CASSEALQGGYNEQFF. The DNA for the CDR3 is TGTGCCAGCAGTGAAGCGCTCCAGGGGGGCTACAATGAGCAGTTCTTC. The V gene is TRBV6-1, the J gene TRBJ2-1, with D possibly being TRBD1 (7 bases). This CDR3 comprises 16 residues. Germline lookup yields CDR1 MNHNS and CDR2 SASEGT. V gave up 0 bases and J gave up 3 bases, with 12 bases separating them.

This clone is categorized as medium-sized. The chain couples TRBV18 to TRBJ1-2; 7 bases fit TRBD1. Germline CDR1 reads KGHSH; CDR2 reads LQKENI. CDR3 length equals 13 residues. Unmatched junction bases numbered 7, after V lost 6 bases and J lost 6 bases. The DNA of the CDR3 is TGTGCCAGCTCTCGGGACAGAGACGATGGCTACACCTTC. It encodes CASSRDRDDGYTF.

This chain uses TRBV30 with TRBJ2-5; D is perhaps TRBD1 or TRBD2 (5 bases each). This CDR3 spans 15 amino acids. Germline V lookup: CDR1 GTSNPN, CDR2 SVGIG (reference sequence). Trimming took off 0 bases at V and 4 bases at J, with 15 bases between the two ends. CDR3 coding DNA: TGTGCCTGGAGTGTTATGGGGGACCTAGGAGAGACCCAGTACTTC. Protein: CAWSVMGDLGETQYF. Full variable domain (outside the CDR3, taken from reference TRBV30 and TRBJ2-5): SQTIHQWPATLVQPVGSPLSLECTVEGTSNPNLYWYRQAAGRGLQLLFYSVGIGQISSEVPQNLSASRPQDRQFILSSKKLLLSDSGFYLCAWSVMGDLGETQYFGPGTRLLVL.

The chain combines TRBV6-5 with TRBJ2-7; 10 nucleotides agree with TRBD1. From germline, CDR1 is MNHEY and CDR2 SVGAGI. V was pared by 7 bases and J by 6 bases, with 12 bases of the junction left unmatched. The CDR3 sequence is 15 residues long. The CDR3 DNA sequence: TGTGCCAGCAACCGACCGGGACAGGGGTTGCCCGAGCAGTACTTC. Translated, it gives CASNRPGQGLPEQYF.

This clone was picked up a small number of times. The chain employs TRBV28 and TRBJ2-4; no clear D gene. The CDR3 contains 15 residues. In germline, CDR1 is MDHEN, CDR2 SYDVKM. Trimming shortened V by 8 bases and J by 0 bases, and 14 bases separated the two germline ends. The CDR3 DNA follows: TGTGCCAGCTTAGGGCTAGGATTAGCCAAAAACATTCAGTACTTC. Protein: CASLGLGLAKNIQYF.